This T cell receptor (beta chain) was documented in a study of T cells in Graves' hyperthyroidism and ophthalmopathy (dated by TCRdb to the late 2010s). In the study overall: Peripheral blood samples were taken at the time of initial diagnosis, prior to any treatment. A discovery cohort of fewer than 110 patients, about 44 with Graves' ophthalmopathy and 55 to 65 with stable Graves' hyperthyroidism, was used to find distinguishing TCR V-J signatures. Prospective prediction of ophthalmopathy was tested in an independent validation cohort consisting of some 18 hyperthyroidism patients and more than 15 patients who later progressed to ophthalmopathy. The 95 to 100 discovery patients were randomly split 7:3 into training and test sets. The study also compared thyroid tissue and blood T-cell repertoires from about 6 Graves' hyperthyroidism patients. Following sampling, methimazole starting at 30 mg daily was given to hyperthyroidism patients, and high-dose intravenous methylprednisolone was given to ophthalmopathy patients. The paper describes TCR Vbeta CDR3 sequencing of some 130 peripheral blood samples, made up of 43 ophthalmopathy patients, 70 to 75 hyperthyroidism patients and 17 progressor patients. Results the study describes overall, beyond this receptor: Blood samples also contained most of the expanded thyroid clonotypes (frequency above 0.001), which suggests that blood repertoires may reflect thyroid immune responses. Sample size was not statistically predetermined, and investigators were not blinded to group allocation. During validation, the model predicted progression to ophthalmopathy a median of about 5.9 months ahead of onset, with approximately 70% sensitivity and 72% to 80% specificity. In cross-validation, a model built on a 13 V-J signature told ophthalmopathy apart from stable hyperthyroidism with approximately 90% sensitivity and about 81% specificity, and in testing the same model reached 80%/75%.

The TCR beta CDR3 regions were amplified from the RNA transcripts. The first round of RT-PCR for the TCR CDR3 was performed with the HTBI primer set and the Qiagen OneStep RT-PCR kit. The libraries were constructed in a second round of multiplex PCR and then size-selected and purified. Paired-end sequencing of the libraries was performed with 100 bp reads on an Illumina HiSeq2000. On the study's bioinformatics: SOAPnuke was used to process the raw data, with reads discarded if the reads contained adapters or uncalled bases, had a mean Phred below 15, or lacked an exact constant-primer or identifier match. COPE v1.2.5 was used to merge high-quality paired reads, and clonotypes were defined as unique nucleotide sequences. Clonotypes were aligned to IMGT TRBV, TRBD and TRBJ reference segments using MiTCR v1.1. Only V-J combinations with frequency above 0.0001, covering about 99% of repertoires, were analysed. A TCS score was defined as the ratio between F50 (clonal expansion) and ExV (chaos), using BLOSUM62-based TCRdist between CDR3 peptides within each V-J. Welch's t-statistics and random forest reduced 450 to 600 V-J features to roughly 13, which were used in a naive Bayes classifier (R e1071). TCRdb applied fastp at Q25 and MiXCR to the public reads, then kept only in-frame beta chains. Entries are consolidated by CDR3 protein sequence, retaining the most common genes and DNA. The V and J calls were not made by the authors but by TCRdb's processing. In all, the sample holds approximately 300,000 distinct CDR3 sequences, and 15% to 20% of those were seen once. Roughly a third of the sample belongs to the ten largest clones.

CDR1 WNHNN and CDR2 SYGVQD were looked up in the germline V gene (reference sequence). A distance of 7 bases separates the germline ends of V and J, which lose 3 bases and 4 bases respectively. Taken from cysteine to phenylalanine, the CDR3 has 12 residues. The read is trimmed to its CDR3 DNA, 36 bases read in frame from base 1. Stable Graves' hyperthyroidism was defined as the absence of progression to ophthalmopathy over 18 months of follow-up. Hyperthyroidism patients were newly diagnosed, had a disease duration of under 2 months, and were aged 18 to 65 years. Patients with uncontrolled infections, other autoimmune diseases, pregnancy or lactation were excluded. Clinical symptoms, serum thyroxine and TRAb, thyroid ultrasound, and orbital computed tomography formed the basis for the diagnoses. Ficoll-Paque density gradient centrifugation was used to isolate PBMCs from 8.5 to 10 ml of fresh peripheral blood. Total RNA was extracted using Trizol reagent, and RNA quality was assessed on an Agilent 2100 Bioanalyzer.

This clonotype was counted only a few times. The target of this receptor is not known. Per-base quality was not reported, and no clone a single base away is much larger than it. The receptor's source is a man aged 30 to 45 with Graves' hyperthyroidism. The specimen was blood. The sequence is built from TRBV10-1 and TRBJ2-7; the D element could tentatively be TRBD1 or TRBD2, as 5 bases agree for each. The nucleotide sequence is given as TGCGCCAGCAGTGATGGGGGTTACGAGCAGTACTTC. This encodes CASSDGGYEQYF.